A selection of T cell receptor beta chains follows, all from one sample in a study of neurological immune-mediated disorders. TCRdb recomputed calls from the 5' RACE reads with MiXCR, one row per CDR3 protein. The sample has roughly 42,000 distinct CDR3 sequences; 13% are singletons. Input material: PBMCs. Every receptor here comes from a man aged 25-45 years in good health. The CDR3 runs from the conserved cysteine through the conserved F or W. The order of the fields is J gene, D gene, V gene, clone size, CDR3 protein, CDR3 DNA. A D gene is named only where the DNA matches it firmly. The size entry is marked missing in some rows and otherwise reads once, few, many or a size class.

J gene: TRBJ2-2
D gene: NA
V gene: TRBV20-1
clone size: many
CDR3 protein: CSARVAANTGELFF
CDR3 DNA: TGCAGTGCCAGGGTAGCGGCGAACACCGGGGAGCTGTTTTTT

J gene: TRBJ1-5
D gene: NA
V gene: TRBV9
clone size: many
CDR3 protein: CASSQGSGNQPQHF
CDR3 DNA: TGTGCCAGCAGTCAGGGAAGTGGCAATCAGCCCCAGCATTTT

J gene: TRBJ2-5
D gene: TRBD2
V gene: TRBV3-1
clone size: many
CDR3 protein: CASSRTSGPQETQYF
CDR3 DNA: TGTGCCAGCAGCCGGACTAGCGGACCCCAAGAGACCCAGTACTTC

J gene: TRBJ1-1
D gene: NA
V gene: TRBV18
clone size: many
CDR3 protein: CASSPPNSLRTEAFF
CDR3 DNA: TGTGCCAGCTCACCACCAAACAGTTTAAGGACTGAAGCTTTCTTT

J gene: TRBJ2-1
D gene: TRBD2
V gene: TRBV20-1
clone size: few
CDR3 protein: CSARVPSGQLAEQFF
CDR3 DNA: TGCAGTGCTAGAGTCCCTAGCGGGCAATTGGCTGAGCAGTTCTTC

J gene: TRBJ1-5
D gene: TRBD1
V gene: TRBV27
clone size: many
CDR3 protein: CASSSTGAQPQHF
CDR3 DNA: TGTGCCAGCAGTTCCACAGGGGCCCAGCCCCAGCATTTT

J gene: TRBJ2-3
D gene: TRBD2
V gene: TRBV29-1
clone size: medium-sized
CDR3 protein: CSVGLAGGTRDTQYF
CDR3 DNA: TGCAGCGTAGGACTAGCGGGAGGTACCCGGGATACGCAGTATTTT

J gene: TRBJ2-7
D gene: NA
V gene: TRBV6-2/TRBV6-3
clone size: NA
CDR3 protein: CASSSALYEQYF
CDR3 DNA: TGTGCCAGCAGTTCCGCCCTCTACGAGCAGTACTTC

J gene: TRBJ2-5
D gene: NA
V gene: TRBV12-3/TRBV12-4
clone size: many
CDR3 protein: CASSLAKTQYF
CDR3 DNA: TGTGCCAGCAGCCTCGCGAAGACCCAGTACTTC

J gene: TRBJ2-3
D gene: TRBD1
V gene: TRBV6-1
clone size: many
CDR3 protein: CASSEFVQGSPGTQYF
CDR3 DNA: TGTGCCAGCAGTGAATTTGTACAGGGGAGCCCCGGAACGCAGTATTTT

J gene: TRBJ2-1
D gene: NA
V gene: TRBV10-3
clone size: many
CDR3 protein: CAISANDNEQFF
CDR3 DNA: TGTGCCATCAGTGCAAACGATAATGAGCAGTTCTTC

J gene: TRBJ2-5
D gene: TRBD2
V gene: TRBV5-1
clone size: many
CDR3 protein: CASSLNVFGGETQYF
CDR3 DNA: TGCGCCAGCAGCTTGAACGTGTTCGGGGGGGAGACCCAGTACTTC

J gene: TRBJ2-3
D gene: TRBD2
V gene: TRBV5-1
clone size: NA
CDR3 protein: CASSLAVWTSGDTDTQYF
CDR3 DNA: TGCGCCAGCAGCTTGGCCGTTTGGACTAGCGGGGACACAGATACGCAGTATTTT

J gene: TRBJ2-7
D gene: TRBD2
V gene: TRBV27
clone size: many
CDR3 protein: CASRGLADEQYF
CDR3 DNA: TGTGCCAGCAGAGGACTAGCGGACGAGCAGTACTTC

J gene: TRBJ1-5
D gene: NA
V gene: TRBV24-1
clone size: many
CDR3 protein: CATSDRARGQGRQPQHF
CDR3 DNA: TGTGCCACCAGTGACCGGGCGAGGGGTCAGGGAAGGCAGCCCCAGCATTTT

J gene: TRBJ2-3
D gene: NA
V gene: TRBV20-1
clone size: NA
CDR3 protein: CSAREEGPDTQYF
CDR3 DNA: TGCAGTGCTAGGGAGGAAGGACCAGATACGCAGTATTTT

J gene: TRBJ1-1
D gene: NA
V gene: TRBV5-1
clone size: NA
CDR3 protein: CASSTPANTEAFF
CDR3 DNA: TGCGCCAGCAGCACACCCGCGAACACTGAAGCTTTCTTT

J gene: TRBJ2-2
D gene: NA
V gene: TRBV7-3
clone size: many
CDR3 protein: CASSSQGGELFF
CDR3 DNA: TGTGCCAGCAGCTCGCAGGGCGGGGAGCTGTTTTTT

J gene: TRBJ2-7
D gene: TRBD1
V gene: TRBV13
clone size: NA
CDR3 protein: CASSSRGTGSYEQYF
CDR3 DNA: TGTGCCAGCAGCTCCAGGGGGACAGGGTCCTACGAGCAGTACTTC

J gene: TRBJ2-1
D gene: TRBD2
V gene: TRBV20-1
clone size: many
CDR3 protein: CSANIAGGPNEQFF
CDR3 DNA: TGCAGTGCTAATATAGCGGGAGGGCCGAATGAGCAGTTCTTC

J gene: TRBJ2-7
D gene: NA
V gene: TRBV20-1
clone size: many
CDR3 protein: CSARKYSVYEQYF
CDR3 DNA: TGCAGTGCTAGAAAGTACTCCGTGTACGAGCAGTACTTC

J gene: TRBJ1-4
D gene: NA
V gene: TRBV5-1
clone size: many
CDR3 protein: CASSLARGDPNEKLFF
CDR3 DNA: TGCGCCAGCAGCTTGGCCAGAGGGGATCCTAATGAAAAACTGTTTTTT

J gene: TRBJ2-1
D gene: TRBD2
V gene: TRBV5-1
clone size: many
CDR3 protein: CASSLTSGFYNEQFF
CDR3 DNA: TGCGCCAGCAGCTTGACTAGCGGGTTCTACAATGAGCAGTTCTTC

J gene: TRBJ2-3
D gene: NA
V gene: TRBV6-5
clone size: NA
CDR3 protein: CASRYPGGADTQYF
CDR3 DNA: TGTGCCAGCAGATACCCGGGCGGGGCAGATACGCAGTATTTT

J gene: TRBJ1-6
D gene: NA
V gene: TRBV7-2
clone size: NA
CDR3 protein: CASSRTRTVQSSYNSPLHF
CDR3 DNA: TGTGCCAGCAGCCGAACTCGGACAGTACAAAGCTCCTATAATTCACCCCTCCACTTT

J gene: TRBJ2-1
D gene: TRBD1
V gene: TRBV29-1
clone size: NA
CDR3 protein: CNVTGAEPFF
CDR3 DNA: TGCAACGTAACAGGGGCTGAGCCGTTCTTC

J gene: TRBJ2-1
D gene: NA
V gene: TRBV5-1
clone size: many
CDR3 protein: CASSGDWFNEQFF
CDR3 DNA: TGCGCCAGCAGCGGGGATTGGTTCAATGAGCAGTTCTTC

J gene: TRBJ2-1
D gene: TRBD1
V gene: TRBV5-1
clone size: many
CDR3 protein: CASSSPPVRTGYYNEQFF
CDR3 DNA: TGCGCCAGCAGTTCCCCCCCTGTCCGGACAGGGTACTACAATGAGCAGTTCTTC

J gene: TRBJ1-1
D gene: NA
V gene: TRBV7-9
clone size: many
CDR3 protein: CASSLQGQGTEAFF
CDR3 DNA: TGTGCCAGCAGCTTACAAGGTCAGGGCACTGAAGCTTTCTTT

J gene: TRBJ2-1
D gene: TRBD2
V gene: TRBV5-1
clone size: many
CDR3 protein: CASSLGASGHVEQFF
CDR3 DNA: TGCGCCAGCAGCTTGGGTGCTAGCGGGCATGTAGAGCAGTTCTTC

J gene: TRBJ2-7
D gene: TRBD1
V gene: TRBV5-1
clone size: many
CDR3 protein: CASSLENGQGTYEQYF
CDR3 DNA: TGCGCCAGCAGCTTGGAAAACGGACAGGGAACCTACGAGCAGTACTTC

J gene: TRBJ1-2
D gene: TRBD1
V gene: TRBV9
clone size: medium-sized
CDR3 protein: CASSVGTGDLDYGYTF
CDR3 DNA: TGTGCCAGCAGCGTCGGGACAGGGGATTTGGATTATGGCTACACCTTC

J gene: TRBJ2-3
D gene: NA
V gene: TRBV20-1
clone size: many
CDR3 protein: CSASLSADTQYF
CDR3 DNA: TGCAGTGCTAGCCTGTCGGCAGATACGCAGTATTTT

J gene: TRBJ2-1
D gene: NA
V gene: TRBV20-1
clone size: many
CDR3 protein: CSAPSQASDEQFF
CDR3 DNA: TGCAGTGCTCCTTCTCAGGCTAGCGATGAGCAGTTCTTC

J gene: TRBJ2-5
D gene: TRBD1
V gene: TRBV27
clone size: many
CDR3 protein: CASSLLFRRGPSTQETQYF
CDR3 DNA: TGTGCCAGCAGTTTATTGTTTCGCAGGGGGCCATCCACTCAAGAGACCCAGTACTTC

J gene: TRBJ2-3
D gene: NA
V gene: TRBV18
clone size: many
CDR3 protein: CASSPPAASTNTDTQYF
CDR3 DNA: TGTGCCAGCTCACCACCTGCAGCATCGACTAACACAGATACGCAGTATTTT

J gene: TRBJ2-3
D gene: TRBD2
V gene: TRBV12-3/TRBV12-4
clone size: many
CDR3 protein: CASSFSRTSEHTDTQYF
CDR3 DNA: TGTGCCAGCAGTTTTAGTCGGACTAGCGAACACACAGATACGCAGTATTTT

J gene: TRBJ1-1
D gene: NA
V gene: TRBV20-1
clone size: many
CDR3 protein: CSATGTNEAFF
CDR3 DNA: TGCAGTGCGACCGGGACCAATGAAGCTTTCTTT

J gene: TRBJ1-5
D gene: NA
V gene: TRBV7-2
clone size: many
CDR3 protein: CASSSRGARGALRPQHF
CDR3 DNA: TGTGCCAGCAGCTCTCGGGGGGCTCGAGGAGCGTTGAGGCCCCAGCATTTT

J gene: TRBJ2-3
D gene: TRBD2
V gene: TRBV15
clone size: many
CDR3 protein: CATSYRGVSTDTQYF
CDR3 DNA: TGTGCCACCAGCTACCGGGGGGTAAGCACAGATACGCAGTATTTT

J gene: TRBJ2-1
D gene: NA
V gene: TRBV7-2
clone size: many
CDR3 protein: CASSFANNEQFF
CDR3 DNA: TGTGCCAGCAGCTTTGCAAACAATGAGCAGTTCTTC

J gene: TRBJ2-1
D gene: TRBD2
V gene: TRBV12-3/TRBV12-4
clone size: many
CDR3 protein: CASRALAGGQRYEQFF
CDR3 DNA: TGTGCCAGCAGGGCCTTAGCGGGAGGCCAGCGCTATGAGCAGTTCTTC

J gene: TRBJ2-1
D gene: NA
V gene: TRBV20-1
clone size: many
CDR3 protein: CSARELRGGTYNEQFF
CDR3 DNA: TGCAGTGCTAGGGAACTCAGGGGCGGAACCTACAATGAGCAGTTCTTC

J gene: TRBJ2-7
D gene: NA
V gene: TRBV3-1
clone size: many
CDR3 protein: CASSDRWGAPYEQYF
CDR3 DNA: TGTGCCAGCAGCGACCGTTGGGGGGCCCCCTACGAGCAGTACTTC

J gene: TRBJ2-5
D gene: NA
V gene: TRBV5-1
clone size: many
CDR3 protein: CASSGAWSGDPTQYF
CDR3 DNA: TGCGCCAGCAGTGGGGCTTGGAGCGGCGATCCGACCCAGTACTTC

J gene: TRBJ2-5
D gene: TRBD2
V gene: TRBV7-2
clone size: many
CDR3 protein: CASRDAGGETQYF
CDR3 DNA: TGTGCCAGCAGGGATGCGGGGGGGGAGACCCAGTACTTC

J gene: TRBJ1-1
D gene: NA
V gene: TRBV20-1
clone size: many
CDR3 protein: CSASRWTATEAFF
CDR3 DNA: TGCAGTGCTAGTCGGTGGACGGCCACTGAAGCTTTCTTT